This is a list of T cell receptor beta chains from one sample in a study of shared T cell receptors in the human thymus. Libraries were prepared by immunoSEQ multiplex PCR; TCRdb keeps only in-frame clonotypes and omits some of them. The table includes about 660,000 clones, around 87% detected once. These records were also assigned to another study, of human thymus T cells.

Sequencing was carried out using thymocytes. The receptors were sampled from a boy in the first two years of life with a congenital heart defect. Both conserved end residues are part of each CDR3. Each record gives: clone size, CDR3 length, V gene, D gene, J gene, CDR3 DNA, CDR3 protein. A D gene is named only where the DNA matches it firmly. Only part of the rows carry a size: once, few, many, or a class if the clone is expanded.

abundance: once; len: 16; v_gene: TRBV27; d_gene: TRBD1; j_gene: TRBJ1-5; CDR3nt: TGTGCCAGCAGTTTGGGGACAGCTCTTAGCAATCAGCCCCAGCATTTT; CDR3aa: CASSLGTALSNQPQHF
abundance: .; len: 15; v_gene: TRBV5-6; d_gene: TRBD1; j_gene: TRBJ1-2; CDR3nt: TGTGCCAGCAGCTTGGAACAGGGGGCTACCTATGGCTACACCTTC; CDR3aa: CASSLEQGATYGYTF
abundance: .; len: 13; v_gene: TRBV5-6; d_gene: TRBD2; j_gene: TRBJ2-7; CDR3nt: TGTGCCGGGGGGTTGCGGGGGGACTACGAGCAGTACTTC; CDR3aa: CAGGLRGDYEQYF
abundance: once; len: 14; v_gene: TRBV5-8; d_gene: .; j_gene: TRBJ1-5; CDR3nt: TGTGCCAGCAGCCTTACAGCACAGAATCAGCCCCAGCATTTT; CDR3aa: CASSLTAQNQPQHF
abundance: .; len: 15; v_gene: TRBV5-4; d_gene: .; j_gene: TRBJ2-1; CDR3nt: TGTGCCAGCAGCGTGTCACTAGCAAAAGGTAATGAGCAGTTCTTC; CDR3aa: CASSVSLAKGNEQFF
abundance: .; len: 21; v_gene: TRBV28; d_gene: TRBD1; j_gene: TRBJ2-7; CDR3nt: TGTGCCAGCAGCTGGGGGCCTAAATTTCCAGGGGGCGTGGCGGGTGCGCTCGAGCAGTACTTC; CDR3aa: CASSWGPKFPGGVAGALEQYF
abundance: .; len: 15; v_gene: TRBV15; d_gene: TRBD1; j_gene: TRBJ1-3; CDR3nt: TGTGCCACCAGCAACCCGACAGGGCCTGGAAACACCATATATTTT; CDR3aa: CATSNPTGPGNTIYF
abundance: .; len: 16; v_gene: TRBV7-6; d_gene: .; j_gene: TRBJ2-6; CDR3nt: TGTGCCAGCAGCTTCGTGGCAGGGCCCGGGGCCAACGTCCTGACTTTC; CDR3aa: CASSFVAGPGANVLTF
abundance: .; len: 14; v_gene: TRBV5-4; d_gene: .; j_gene: TRBJ2-3; CDR3nt: TGTGCCAGCAGTGCAGGAGGGGGCACAGATACGCAGTATTTT; CDR3aa: CASSAGGGTDTQYF
abundance: .; len: 16; v_gene: TRBV6-5; d_gene: .; j_gene: TRBJ2-7; CDR3nt: TGTGCCAGCAGTTCCGCGGAAACTCGACAGGCCTACGAGCAGTACTTC; CDR3aa: CASSSAETRQAYEQYF
abundance: .; len: 17; v_gene: TRBV4-1; d_gene: .; j_gene: TRBJ1-1; CDR3nt: TGCGCCAGCAGCTACAAGGGGGAGGGGCAGGCAAACACTGAAGCTTTCTTT; CDR3aa: CASSYKGEGQANTEAFF
abundance: .; len: 16; v_gene: TRBV4-2; d_gene: .; j_gene: TRBJ1-1; CDR3nt: TGTGCCAGCAGCCAAGAAGGTGGGGGGAACAGGTTTGAAGCTTTCTTT; CDR3aa: CASSQEGGGNRFEAFF
abundance: .; len: 17; v_gene: TRBV6-1; d_gene: TRBD1; j_gene: TRBJ2-3; CDR3nt: TGTGCCAGCAGTGCCCCTCTGACAGGGTGGAGCACAGATACGCAGTATTTT; CDR3aa: CASSAPLTGWSTDTQYF
abundance: .; len: 17; v_gene: TRBV7-9; d_gene: .; j_gene: TRBJ2-7; CDR3nt: TGTGCCAGCAGCTTAGCGCAATTGGGCAGGGAAATCCACGAGCAGTACTTC; CDR3aa: CASSLAQLGREIHEQYF
abundance: .; len: 17; v_gene: TRBV9; d_gene: .; j_gene: TRBJ1-5; CDR3nt: TGTGCCAGCAGCGCCGGGAGCGGTAATCATAGCAATCAGCCCCAGCATTTT; CDR3aa: CASSAGSGNHSNQPQHF
abundance: .; len: 17; v_gene: TRBV28; d_gene: TRBD1; j_gene: TRBJ1-2; CDR3nt: TGTGCCAGCAGGCACCGGGACAGGGGGCGCAAATGCTATGGCTACACCTTC; CDR3aa: CASRHRDRGRKCYGYTF
abundance: .; len: 13; v_gene: TRBV2; d_gene: .; j_gene: TRBJ1-2; CDR3nt: TGTGCCAGCAAAGGGAGGGAGATCTATGGCTACACCTTC; CDR3aa: CASKGREIYGYTF
abundance: once; len: 18; v_gene: TRBV9; d_gene: TRBD1; j_gene: TRBJ1-5; CDR3nt: TGTGCCAGCAGCGTAGCGGGGACAGCCTGGCTTAGCAATCAGCCCCAGCATTTT; CDR3aa: CASSVAGTAWLSNQPQHF
abundance: .; len: 15; v_gene: TRBV7-2; d_gene: .; j_gene: TRBJ1-6; CDR3nt: TGTGCCAGCAGCTCCCCCCGATCAGGAAATTCACCCCTCCACTTT; CDR3aa: CASSSPRSGNSPLHF
abundance: .; len: 19; v_gene: TRBV7-2; d_gene: TRBD1; j_gene: TRBJ1-6; CDR3nt: TGTGCCAGCAGCTTAGGGGGTAGACAGGGGAGATCCTATAATTCACCCCTCCACTTT; CDR3aa: CASSLGGRQGRSYNSPLHF
abundance: .; len: 12; v_gene: TRBV5-6; d_gene: .; j_gene: TRBJ2-5; CDR3nt: TGTGCCAGCAGCTTCCAGGGTGGGACCCAGTACTTC; CDR3aa: CASSFQGGTQYF
abundance: .; len: 15; v_gene: TRBV7-9; d_gene: TRBD2; j_gene: TRBJ2-3; CDR3nt: TGTGCCAGCCTACGAGGTAGCGGGAGTGAAAATACGCAGTATTTT; CDR3aa: CASLRGSGSENTQYF
abundance: few; len: 14; v_gene: TRBV5-4; d_gene: .; j_gene: TRBJ2-4; CDR3nt: TGTGCCAGCAGCTTTCCGGGGGTTGGGAACATTCAGTACTTC; CDR3aa: CASSFPGVGNIQYF
abundance: .; len: 13; v_gene: TRBV9; d_gene: .; j_gene: TRBJ2-1; CDR3nt: TGTGCCAGCAGCCCCACCCCGGGTGCCGAGCAGTTCTTC; CDR3aa: CASSPTPGAEQFF
abundance: .; len: 16; v_gene: TRBV11-2; d_gene: .; j_gene: TRBJ1-4; CDR3nt: TGTGCCAGCAGCTTACTCGCATGGACTGCCAGGAAAAAACTGTTTTTT; CDR3aa: CASSLLAWTARKKLFF
abundance: .; len: 19; v_gene: TRBV28; d_gene: .; j_gene: TRBJ2-4; CDR3nt: TGTGCCAGCAGTTTATGGTCTAGGGAAATCGGAGGGGCCAAAAACATTCAGTACTTC; CDR3aa: CASSLWSREIGGAKNIQYF
abundance: .; len: 17; v_gene: TRBV5-4; d_gene: .; j_gene: TRBJ1-3; CDR3nt: TGTGCCAGCAGCTTGGCCATGGAGGGGCTCTCTGGAAACACCATATATTTT; CDR3aa: CASSLAMEGLSGNTIYF
abundance: .; len: 15; v_gene: TRBV2; d_gene: .; j_gene: TRBJ1-6; CDR3nt: TGTGCCAGCAGTGCGCCAGGACAGCCGAATTCCCCCCTCCACTTT; CDR3aa: CASSAPGQPNSPLHF
abundance: once; len: 17; v_gene: TRBV7-8; d_gene: .; j_gene: TRBJ1-3; CDR3nt: TGTGCCAGCAGCTTCAGTCTGCAAACACGCTCTGGAAACACCATATATTTT; CDR3aa: CASSFSLQTRSGNTIYF
abundance: .; len: 15; v_gene: TRBV5-1; d_gene: TRBD2; j_gene: TRBJ2-3; CDR3nt: TGCGCCAGCAGCTTGGGACTAGCGGGCCCAGATACGCAGTATTTT; CDR3aa: CASSLGLAGPDTQYF
abundance: .; len: 16; v_gene: TRBV30; d_gene: .; j_gene: TRBJ2-1; CDR3nt: TGTGCCTGGAGTGTGGTAGTACCTAGGATCTACAATGAGCAGTTCTTC; CDR3aa: CAWSVVVPRIYNEQFF
abundance: .; len: 17; v_gene: TRBV5-8; d_gene: TRBD1; j_gene: TRBJ1-3; CDR3nt: TGTGCCAGCAGCTTGCAGGGGGCGGCTGTCTCTGGAAACACCATATATTTT; CDR3aa: CASSLQGAAVSGNTIYF
abundance: .; len: 16; v_gene: TRBV30; d_gene: .; j_gene: TRBJ1-5; CDR3nt: TGTGCCTGGAGTGTACCGGACACCTATAGCAATCAGCCCCAGCATTTT; CDR3aa: CAWSVPDTYSNQPQHF
abundance: .; len: 16; v_gene: TRBV7-2; d_gene: .; j_gene: TRBJ1-4; CDR3nt: TGTGCCAGCAGCTTAGCGCTCCCCGGGTTTGATGAAAAACTGTTTTTT; CDR3aa: CASSLALPGFDEKLFF
abundance: .; len: 15; v_gene: TRBV28; d_gene: .; j_gene: TRBJ2-1; CDR3nt: TGTGCCAGCAAGAACGGGGGGACAACCTACAATGAGCAGTTCTTC; CDR3aa: CASKNGGTTYNEQFF
abundance: .; len: 17; v_gene: TRBV19; d_gene: .; j_gene: TRBJ1-1; CDR3nt: TGTGCCAGTCCCCAGCCCAAACCTAGAAAACCGAACACTGAAGCTTTCTTT; CDR3aa: CASPQPKPRKPNTEAFF
abundance: .; len: 14; v_gene: TRBV29-1; d_gene: .; j_gene: TRBJ2-1; CDR3nt: TGCAGCGTTGAAAGTGGGAGGAGAAACAATGAGCAGTTCTTC; CDR3aa: CSVESGRRNNEQFF
abundance: .; len: 14; v_gene: TRBV5-4; d_gene: TRBD2; j_gene: TRBJ2-1; CDR3nt: TGTGCCAGCAGCTCCCTAGCGGCCTACAATGAGCAGTTCTTC; CDR3aa: CASSSLAAYNEQFF
abundance: .; len: 15; v_gene: TRBV6-5; d_gene: .; j_gene: TRBJ2-1; CDR3nt: TGTGCCAGCAGTTACGCCCCATCACTAGGCCATGAGCAGTTCTTC; CDR3aa: CASSYAPSLGHEQFF
abundance: .; len: 18; v_gene: TRBV9; d_gene: TRBD2; j_gene: TRBJ2-4; CDR3nt: TGTGCCAGCAGCATCGGGACTAGCGGGGGGACCTTTCAAAACATTCAGTACTTC; CDR3aa: CASSIGTSGGTFQNIQYF
abundance: .; len: 14; v_gene: TRBV28; d_gene: .; j_gene: TRBJ2-1; CDR3nt: TGTGCCAGCAGTCCCGATGGCCTAGCCGATGAGCAGTTCTTC; CDR3aa: CASSPDGLADEQFF
abundance: .; len: 15; v_gene: TRBV19; d_gene: .; j_gene: TRBJ2-1; CDR3nt: TGTGCCAGCTCGCCGTGGGCGGGCTCCTACAATGAGCAGTTCTTC; CDR3aa: CASSPWAGSYNEQFF
abundance: .; len: 16; v_gene: TRBV6-5; d_gene: .; j_gene: TRBJ1-3; CDR3nt: TGTGCCAGCAGTTACGGACTTAGCCCCTCTGGAAACACCATATATTTT; CDR3aa: CASSYGLSPSGNTIYF
abundance: once; len: 14; v_gene: TRBV7-6; d_gene: .; j_gene: TRBJ1-5; CDR3nt: TGTGCCAGCAGCTTAGGACAGGGCAATCAGCCCCAGCATTTT; CDR3aa: CASSLGQGNQPQHF
abundance: .; len: 19; v_gene: TRBV15; d_gene: .; j_gene: TRBJ2-3; CDR3nt: TGTGCCACCAGCAGAGATATCTTTGGAGGGCTACCTACCGCAGATACGCAGTATTTT; CDR3aa: CATSRDIFGGLPTADTQYF
abundance: .; len: 19; v_gene: TRBV11-2; d_gene: .; j_gene: TRBJ1-6; CDR3nt: TGTGCCAGCAGCTTATATCGACACAGCAAATTCTCCTATAATTCACCCCTCCACTTT; CDR3aa: CASSLYRHSKFSYNSPLHF
abundance: few; len: 16; v_gene: TRBV4-3; d_gene: TRBD1; j_gene: TRBJ2-7; CDR3nt: TGCGCCAGCAGCCAAGATTCGGGGACAGGACTCTACGAGCAGTACTTC; CDR3aa: CASSQDSGTGLYEQYF